This TCR beta chain emerged from a study of blood T cell repertoires in COVID-19 (dated by TCRdb to the early 2020s). With regard to the full study: Samples covering the acute and convalescent phases of COVID-19 were provided by collaborators in the United States, Italy and Spain. The material from the prospective study consisted of cDNA or gDNA derived from T cells, B-cell-depleted T cells, or PBMCs. The dataset comprised deeply sampled blood TCRbeta repertoires from subjects exposed to, actively infected with, or recovered from COVID-19. The repertoires were released in a freely available public database meant as a resource for research on the immune response to SARS-CoV-2. The samples were drawn from the first 160 participants of the ongoing ImmuneRACE study and from more than 1,000 subjects provided by 6 global collaborators. A de-identified subject ID, COVID-19 status, age in years and sex were almost always included in the sample metadata. Where HLA class I and class II types were available, the types were taken from metadata supplied by the sample provider, not from assay-based typing.

The immunoSEQ Assay, a bias-controlled multiplex PCR, was used to amplify TCRbeta CDR3 regions from genomic DNA. As for the original processing: The number of nucleated cells in each sample was estimated by amplification of reference gene primers within the assay. To quantify the absolute abundance of each unique TCRbeta CDR3 rearrangement, sequence reads were collapsed and filtered. For each sample, productive Simpson clonality was calculated as the square root of Simpson's diversity index across productive rearrangements. The source is immuneACCESS, and TCRdb retained only in-frame sequences with V and J called. Part of the clones is not carried over; for the studies checked, unresolved V genes explain less than half of this, and the remainder is unexplained. V, J and clone size were drawn from that table, and D and trimming were deduced from the DNA. The sample table contains tens of thousands of clones; only one count was recorded for 90% of them. In total, the top ten clones hold 5.3% of the sample.

Comment on this clone: Its binding antigen is unknown. It has no much larger one-base neighbor in the sample; base qualities were not kept.

Collaborating institutions collected whole blood in K2EDTA tubes following their own protocols. For TCRbeta analysis, collaborators shipped samples as frozen whole blood, isolated PBMCs, or DNA extracted from either of those sample types. Results the study describes overall, beyond this receptor: How much clinical and demographic metadata was included differed by source and by participant, and the metadata was provided uncurated.

V is pruned by 1 base and J by 0 bases, leaving 4 bases of the junction without a gene match. The germline V gene provides CDR1 SGHVS and CDR2 FNYEAQ. The CDR3 numbers 16 residues from cysteine through phenylalanine. CDR3 DNA is the only sequence kept; it has 48 bases, read in frame from the first base. This chain is built from TRBV7-6 and TRBJ2-7; 9 of the junction bases match TRBD1. The sample taken for sequencing was peripheral blood. The source is a man aged 45-65 years with acute or convalescent COVID-19. The nucleotides read TGTGCCAGCAGCTTAGGAGTGACAGGGGGCTCCTACGAGCAGTACTTC. Translated, it reads CASSLGVTGGSYEQYF.